The following is a TCR beta chain sequence with its context. Assay: immunoSEQ multiplex PCR; the TCRdb copy retains only in-frame clones and omits some. Counted here are some 300,000 clones, 85% to 90% occurring once; the ten biggest clones make up roughly 5.9%. Losses at the gene ends were 3 bases for V and 5 bases for J; bases not matched to a gene: 4. The CDR3 totals 13 residues. Germline CDR1 is DFQATT and CDR2 is SNEGSKA (reference sequence). This sample was included in a study of blood T cell repertoires in COVID-19. The clonotype originates from a woman between 45 and 65 years old with COVID-19, enrolled during active disease. Sequencing was performed on peripheral blood. This chain uses TRBV20-1 with TRBJ2-5, with 9 bases lining up with TRBD2. This chain's CDR3 is CSASPSGRETQYF. The CDR3 region has the DNA TGCAGTGCTAGTCCCAGCGGGAGGGAGACCCAGTACTTC.